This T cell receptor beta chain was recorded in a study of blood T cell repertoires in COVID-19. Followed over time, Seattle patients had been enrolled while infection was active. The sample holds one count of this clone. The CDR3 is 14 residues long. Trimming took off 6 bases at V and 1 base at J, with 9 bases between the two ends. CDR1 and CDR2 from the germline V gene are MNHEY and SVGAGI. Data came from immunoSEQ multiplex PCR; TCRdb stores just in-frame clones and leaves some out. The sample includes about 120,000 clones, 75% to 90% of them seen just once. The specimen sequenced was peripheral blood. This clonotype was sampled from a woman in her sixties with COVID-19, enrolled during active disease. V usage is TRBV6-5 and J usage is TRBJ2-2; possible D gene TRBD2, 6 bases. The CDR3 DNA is TGTGCCAGCAGGGGACTCCAGAACACCGGGGAGCTGTTTTTT. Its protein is CASRGLQNTGELFF.